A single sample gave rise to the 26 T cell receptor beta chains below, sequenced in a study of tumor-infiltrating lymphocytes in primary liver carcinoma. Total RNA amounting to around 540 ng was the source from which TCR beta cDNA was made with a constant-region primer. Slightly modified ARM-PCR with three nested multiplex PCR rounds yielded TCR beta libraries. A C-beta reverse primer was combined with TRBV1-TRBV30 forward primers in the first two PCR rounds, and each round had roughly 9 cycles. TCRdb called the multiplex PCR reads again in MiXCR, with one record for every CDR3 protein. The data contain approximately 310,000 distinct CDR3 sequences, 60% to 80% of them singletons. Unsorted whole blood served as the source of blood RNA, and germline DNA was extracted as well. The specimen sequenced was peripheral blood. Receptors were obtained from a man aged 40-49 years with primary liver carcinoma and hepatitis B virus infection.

DNA for the CDR3: TGCGCCAGCAGCTTGGAGGCAGGGGGCAACTTTGTGTCACCCCTCCACTTT. Residues: CASSLEAGGNFVSPLHF. The V gene is TRBV5-1, the J gene TRBJ1-6; 8 nucleotides match TRBD1. Germline CDR1 is SGHRS and CDR2 is YFSETQ. There are 17 residues in the CDR3. The V gene end was trimmed by 0 bases and the J gene end by 10 bases; junction bases not matched to a gene: 12.

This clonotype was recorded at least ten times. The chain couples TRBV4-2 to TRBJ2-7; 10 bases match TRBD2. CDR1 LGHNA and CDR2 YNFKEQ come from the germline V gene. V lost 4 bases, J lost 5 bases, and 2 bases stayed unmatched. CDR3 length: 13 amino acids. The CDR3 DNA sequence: TGTGCCAGCAGCCCAGGACTAGCGGACGAGCAGTACTTC. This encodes CASSPGLADEQYF.

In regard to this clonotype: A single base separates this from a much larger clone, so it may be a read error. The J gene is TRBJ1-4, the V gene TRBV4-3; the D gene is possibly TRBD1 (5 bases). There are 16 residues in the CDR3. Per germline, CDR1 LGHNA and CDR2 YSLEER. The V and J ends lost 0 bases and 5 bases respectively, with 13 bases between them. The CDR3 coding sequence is TGCGCCAGCAGCCAAGAAACCGCATGGGGCAATGAAAAACTGTTTTTT. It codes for CASSQETAWGNEKLFF.

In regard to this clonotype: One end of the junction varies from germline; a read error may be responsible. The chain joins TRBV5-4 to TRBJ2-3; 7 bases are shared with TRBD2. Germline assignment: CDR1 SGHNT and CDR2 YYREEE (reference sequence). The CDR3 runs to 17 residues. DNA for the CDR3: TGTGCCCGCAGCAAATTAGCGGGTTCCCTAAATACAGATACGCAGTATTTT. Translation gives CARSKLAGSLNTDTQYF.

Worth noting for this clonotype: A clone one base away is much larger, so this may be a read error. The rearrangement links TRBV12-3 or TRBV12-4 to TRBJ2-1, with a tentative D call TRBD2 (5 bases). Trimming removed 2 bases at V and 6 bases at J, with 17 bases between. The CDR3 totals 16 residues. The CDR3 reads CASSLLSVRAGNEQFF. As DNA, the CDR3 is TGTGCCAGCAGTTTATTAAGCGTGAGGGCCGGCAATGAGCAGTTCTTC.

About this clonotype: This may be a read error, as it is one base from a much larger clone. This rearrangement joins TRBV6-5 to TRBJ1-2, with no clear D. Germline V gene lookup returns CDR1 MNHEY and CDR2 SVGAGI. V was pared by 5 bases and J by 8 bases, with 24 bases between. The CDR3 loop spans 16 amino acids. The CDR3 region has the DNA TGTGCCAGCAGTAACGAAGGAGACACTGCCTTCAGGGGCTACACCTTC. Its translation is CASSNEGDTAFRGYTF.

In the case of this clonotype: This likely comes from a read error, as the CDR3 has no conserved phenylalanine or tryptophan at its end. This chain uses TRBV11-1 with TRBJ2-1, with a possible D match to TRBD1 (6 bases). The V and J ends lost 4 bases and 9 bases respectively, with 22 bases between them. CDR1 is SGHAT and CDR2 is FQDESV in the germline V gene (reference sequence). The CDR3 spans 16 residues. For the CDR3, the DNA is TGTGCCAGCAGCTCAACCCAGGGGATAGTAAACAGTGAGCAGTTCTTA. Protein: CASSSTQGIVNSEQFL.

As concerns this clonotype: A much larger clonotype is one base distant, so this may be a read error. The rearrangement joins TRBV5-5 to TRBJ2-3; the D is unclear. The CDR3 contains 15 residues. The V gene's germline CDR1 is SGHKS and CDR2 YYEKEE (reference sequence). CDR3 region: CAGSSLLGILETQYF. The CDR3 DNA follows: TGTGCCGGCAGTTCGCTGCTAGGAATACTGGAGACGCAGTATTTT.

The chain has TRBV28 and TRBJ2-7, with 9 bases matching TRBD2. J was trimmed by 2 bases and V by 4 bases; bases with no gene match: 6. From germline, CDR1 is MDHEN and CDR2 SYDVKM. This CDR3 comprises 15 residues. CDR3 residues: CASSSIGLATYEQYF. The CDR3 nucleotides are TGTGCCAGCAGTTCGATAGGACTAGCGACCTACGAGCAGTACTTC. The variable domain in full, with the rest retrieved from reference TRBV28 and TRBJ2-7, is DVKVTQSSRYLVKRTGEKVFLECVQDMDHENMFWYRQDPGLGLRLIYFSYDVKMKEKGDIPEGYSVSREKKERFSLILESASTNQTSMYLCASSSIGLATYEQYFGPGTRLTVT.

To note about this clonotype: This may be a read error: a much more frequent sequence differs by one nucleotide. The CDR3 DNA sequence: TGTGCCAGCAGCGTATGGGGGGATAACAATGAGCAGTACTTC. It encodes CASSVWGDNNEQYF. The chain has TRBV6-1 and TRBJ2-1; perhaps TRBD2 as D (6 bases). The J call may be wrong; the DNA end is better matched by TRBJ2-7. Germline CDR1 and CDR2: MNHNS and SASEGT. The CDR3 has 14 residues.

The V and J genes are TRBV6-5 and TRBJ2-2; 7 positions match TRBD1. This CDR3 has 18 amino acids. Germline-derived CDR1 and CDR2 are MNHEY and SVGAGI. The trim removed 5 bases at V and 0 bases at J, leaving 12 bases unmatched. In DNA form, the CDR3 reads TGTGCCAGCAGTCGTCGCCCCCCAACAGGGGCGAACACCGGGGAGCTGTTTTTT. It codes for CASSRRPPTGANTGELFF.

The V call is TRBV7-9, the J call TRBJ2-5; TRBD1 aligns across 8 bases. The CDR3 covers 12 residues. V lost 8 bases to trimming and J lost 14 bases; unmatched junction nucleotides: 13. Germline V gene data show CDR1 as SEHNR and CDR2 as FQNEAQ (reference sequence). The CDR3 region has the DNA TGTGCCAGCTGCGTACCCCCGGGACAGGAATACTTC. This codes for CASCVPPGQEYF.

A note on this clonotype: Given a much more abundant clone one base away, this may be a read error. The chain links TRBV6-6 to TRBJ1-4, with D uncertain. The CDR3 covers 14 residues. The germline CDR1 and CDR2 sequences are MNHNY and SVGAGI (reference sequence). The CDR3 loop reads CANSYVDVWEKLFF. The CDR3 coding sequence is TGTGCCAACAGTTACGTCGATGTATGGGAAAAACTGTTTTTT.

The CDR3 sequence: CASSPLAGGPGEQYF. The CDR3 DNA follows: TGTGCCAGCAGTCCTTTAGCGGGAGGGCCCGGCGAGCAGTACTTC. The chain uses TRBV28 and TRBJ2-7; 11 positions agree with TRBD2. Unmatched junction bases numbered 9, after V lost 5 bases and J lost 6 bases. CDR1 MDHEN and CDR2 SYDVKM come from the germline V gene. This CDR3 comprises 15 residues.

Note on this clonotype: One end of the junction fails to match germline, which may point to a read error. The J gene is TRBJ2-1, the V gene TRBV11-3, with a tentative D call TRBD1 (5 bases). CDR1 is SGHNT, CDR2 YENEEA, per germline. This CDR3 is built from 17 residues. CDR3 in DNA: TGTGCCAGCAACTTAGGGGAAGGCACTAACTCCTACAATGAGCAGTTCTTC. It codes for CASNLGEGTNSYNEQFF.

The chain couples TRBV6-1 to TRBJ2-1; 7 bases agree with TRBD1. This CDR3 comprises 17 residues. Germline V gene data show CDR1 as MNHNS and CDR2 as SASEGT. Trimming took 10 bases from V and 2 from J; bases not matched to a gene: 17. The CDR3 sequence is CATPLRGRDSTYNEQFF. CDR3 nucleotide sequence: TGTGCCACTCCCCTCAGGGGCCGGGACAGTACCTACAATGAGCAGTTCTTC.

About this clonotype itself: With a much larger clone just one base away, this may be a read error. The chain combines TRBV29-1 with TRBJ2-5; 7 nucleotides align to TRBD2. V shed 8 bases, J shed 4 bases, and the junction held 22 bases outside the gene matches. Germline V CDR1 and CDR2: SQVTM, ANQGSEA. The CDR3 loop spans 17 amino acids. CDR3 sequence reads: CSLGSGVAVGSGETQYF. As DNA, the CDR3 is TGCAGCCTTGGAAGCGGGGTAGCGGTAGGGTCGGGAGAGACCCAGTACTTC.

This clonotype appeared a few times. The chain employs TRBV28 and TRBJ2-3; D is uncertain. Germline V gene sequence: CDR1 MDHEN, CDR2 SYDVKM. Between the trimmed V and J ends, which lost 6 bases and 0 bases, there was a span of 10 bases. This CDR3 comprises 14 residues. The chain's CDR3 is CASRPSGSTDTQYF. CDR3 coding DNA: TGTGCCAGCAGACCCTCTGGGAGCACAGATACGCAGTATTTT.

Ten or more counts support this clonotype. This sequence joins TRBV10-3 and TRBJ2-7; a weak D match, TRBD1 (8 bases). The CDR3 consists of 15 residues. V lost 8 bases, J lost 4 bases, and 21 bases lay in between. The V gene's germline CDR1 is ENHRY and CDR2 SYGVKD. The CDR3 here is CAIGGGDRTAYEQYF. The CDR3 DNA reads TGTGCCATCGGGGGAGGGGACAGGACGGCTTACGAGCAGTACTTC.

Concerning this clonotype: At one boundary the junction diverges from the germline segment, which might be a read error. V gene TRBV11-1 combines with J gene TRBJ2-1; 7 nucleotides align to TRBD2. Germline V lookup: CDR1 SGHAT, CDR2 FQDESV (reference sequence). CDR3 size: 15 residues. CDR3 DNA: TGTGCCAGCAGTTCAGAACTAGCGAACTACAATGGGCAGTTCTTC. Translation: CASSSELANYNGQFF.

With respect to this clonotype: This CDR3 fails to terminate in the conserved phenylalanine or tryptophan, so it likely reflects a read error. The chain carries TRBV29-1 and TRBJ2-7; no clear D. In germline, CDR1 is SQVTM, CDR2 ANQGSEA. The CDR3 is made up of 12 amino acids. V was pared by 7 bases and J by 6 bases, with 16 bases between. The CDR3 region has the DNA TGCAGCGCGGGTTCGGGTAATCGCGAGCAGTACATC. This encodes CSAGSGNREQYI.

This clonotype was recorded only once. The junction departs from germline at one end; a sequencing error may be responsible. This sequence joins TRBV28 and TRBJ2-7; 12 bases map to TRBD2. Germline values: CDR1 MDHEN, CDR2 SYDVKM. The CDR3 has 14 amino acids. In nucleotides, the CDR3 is TGTGCCAGCAGCTCGACTAGCGGGAGTTACGAGCAGTATTTC. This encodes CASSSTSGSYEQYF.

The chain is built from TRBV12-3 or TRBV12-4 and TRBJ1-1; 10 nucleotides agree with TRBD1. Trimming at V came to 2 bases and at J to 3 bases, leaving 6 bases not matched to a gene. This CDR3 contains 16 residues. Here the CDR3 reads CASSLLSGQGDTEAFF. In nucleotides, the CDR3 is TGTGCCAGCAGTTTACTGTCAGGACAGGGGGACACTGAAGCTTTCTTT.

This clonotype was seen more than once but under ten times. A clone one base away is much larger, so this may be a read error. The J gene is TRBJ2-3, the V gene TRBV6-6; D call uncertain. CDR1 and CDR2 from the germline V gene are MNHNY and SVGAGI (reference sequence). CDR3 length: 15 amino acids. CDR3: CVSRPGRVRADTQYF. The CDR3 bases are TGTGTCAGCAGACCTGGACGGGTAAGGGCTGATACGCAGTATTTT.

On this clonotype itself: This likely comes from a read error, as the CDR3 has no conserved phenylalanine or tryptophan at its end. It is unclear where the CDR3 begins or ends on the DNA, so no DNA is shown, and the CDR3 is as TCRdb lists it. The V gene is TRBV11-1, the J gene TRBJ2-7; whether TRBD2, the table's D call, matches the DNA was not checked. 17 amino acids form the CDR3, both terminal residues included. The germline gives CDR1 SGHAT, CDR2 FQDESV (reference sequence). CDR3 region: CASSRPALAGPSYEQHL.

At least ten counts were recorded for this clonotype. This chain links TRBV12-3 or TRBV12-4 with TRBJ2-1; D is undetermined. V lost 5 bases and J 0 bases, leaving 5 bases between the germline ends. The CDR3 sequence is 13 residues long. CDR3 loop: CASSQSSYNEQFF. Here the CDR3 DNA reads TGTGCCAGCAGTCAAAGCTCCTACAATGAGCAGTTCTTC.